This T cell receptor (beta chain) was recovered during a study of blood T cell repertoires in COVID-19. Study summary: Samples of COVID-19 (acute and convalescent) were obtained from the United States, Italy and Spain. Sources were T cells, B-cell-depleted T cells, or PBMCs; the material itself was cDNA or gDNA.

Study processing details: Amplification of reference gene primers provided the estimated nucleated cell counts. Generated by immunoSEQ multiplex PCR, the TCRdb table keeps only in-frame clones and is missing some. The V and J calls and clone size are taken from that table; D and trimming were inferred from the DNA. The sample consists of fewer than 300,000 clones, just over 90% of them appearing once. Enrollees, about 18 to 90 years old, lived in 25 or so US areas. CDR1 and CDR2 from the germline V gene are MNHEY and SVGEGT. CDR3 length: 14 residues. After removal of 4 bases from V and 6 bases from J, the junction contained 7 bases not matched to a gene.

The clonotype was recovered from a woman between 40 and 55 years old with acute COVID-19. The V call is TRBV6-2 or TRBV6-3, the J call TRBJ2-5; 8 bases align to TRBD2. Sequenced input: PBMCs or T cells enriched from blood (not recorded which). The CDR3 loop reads CASSFSAGGKTQYF. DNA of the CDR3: TGTGCCAGCAGTTTCTCGGCGGGAGGAAAGACCCAGTACTTC.